The 13 T cell receptor beta chains below come from one sample, sequenced in a study of circulating and synovial CD4+ cells in juvenile arthritis. Sequencing used immunoSEQ multiplex PCR; TCRdb keeps in-frame clones, though not all of them. Of about 3,600 clones in the sample, approximately 80% were seen once. Specimen: CD4+ T cells from synovial fluid. Receptor source: a human donor with juvenile idiopathic arthritis.

The rearrangement links TRBV10-3 to TRBJ2-5, with a weak D call TRBD2 (5 bases). Trimming pared 3 bases from V and 3 bases from J, leaving 8 bases between. Germline V gene lookup returns CDR1 ENHRY and CDR2 SYGVKD. The CDR3 is 13 residues long. CDR3 DNA: TGTGCCATCAGTGAACGGGGTGAAGAGACCCAGTACTTC. Translation: CAISERGEETQYF.

The chain joins TRBV2 to TRBJ1-1; unclear D gene. Per germline, CDR1 SNHLY and CDR2 FYNNEI. There are 11 residues in the CDR3. The V end was cut by 8 bases, the J end by 4 bases, with 8 bases between. CDR3 DNA: TGTGCCAGCCGGGAGGCCACTGAAGCTTTCTTT. Translating it yields CASREATEAFF.

The CDR3 loop is CASSIQGGGLKYEQYF. Here the CDR3 DNA reads TGTGCCAGCAGCATTCAGGGCGGGGGGTTGAAGTACGAGCAGTACTTC. The chain combines TRBV7-2 with TRBJ2-7; 8 nucleotides match TRBD2. The CDR3 length is 16 residues. The V gene end was trimmed by 5 bases and the J gene end by 4 bases; junction bases not matched to a gene: 13. Germline-derived CDR1 and CDR2 are SGHTA and FQGNSA. Full variable domain (remainder filled in from reference TRBV7-2 and TRBJ2-7): GAGVSQSPSNKVTEKGKDVELRCDPISGHTALYWYRQSLGQGLEFLIYFQGNSAPDKSGLPSDRFSAERTGGSVSTLTIQRTQQEDSAVYLCASSIQGGGLKYEQYFGPGTRLTVT.

This clone came up once. The chain links TRBV27 to TRBJ1-2, with a weak D call TRBD1 (5 bases). V was cut by 4 bases and J by 8 bases, with 23 bases left in between. There are 16 residues in the CDR3. Per germline, CDR1 MNHEY and CDR2 SMNVEV (reference sequence). CDR3 nucleotides: TGTGCCAGCAGTTCGTTCCGGGACTCCAAGAGGGGAGGCTACACCTTC. It translates to CASSSFRDSKRGGYTF.

V gene TRBV5-6 combines with J gene TRBJ2-1; 16 positions match TRBD2. The CDR3 runs to 18 residues. Germline CDR1 is SGHDT and CDR2 is YYEEEE. V gave up 3 bases and J gave up 7 bases; unmatched junction bases: 10. CDR3 nucleotides: TGTGCCAGCAGCTCAGCCGGGACTAGCGGGAGGGTTGGTAATGAGCAGTTCTTC. Its translation: CASSSAGTSGRVGNEQFF.

The chain combines TRBV7-2 with TRBJ2-7, with unresolved D. CDR3 length: 12 residues. V was pared by 2 bases and J by 2 bases, with 4 bases between. Germline V gene sequence: CDR1 SGHTA, CDR2 FQGNSA. Here the CDR3 reads CASSLKPYEQYF. CDR3 bases: TGTGCCAGCAGCTTAAAGCCCTACGAGCAGTACTTC.

The chain is built from TRBV7-9 and TRBJ1-1, with D hard to call. This CDR3 contains 15 residues. Germline lookup yields CDR1 SEHNR and CDR2 FQNEAQ (reference sequence). The germline V and J ends were trimmed by 1 base and 2 bases, with 11 bases remaining between them. In DNA, the CDR3 is TGTGCCAGCAGCTTAGATACAGTGGATAACACTGAAGCTTTCTTT. Its protein is CASSLDTVDNTEAFF.

CDR3 bases: TGTGCCACCAGTGAGGATAGCTCCTACAATGAGCAGTTCTTC. The encoded protein is CATSEDSSYNEQFF. The chain employs TRBV15 and TRBJ2-1; D gene ambiguous. Between the trimmed V and J ends, which lost 6 bases and 0 bases, there was a span of 9 bases. Germline CDR1 LNHNV, CDR2 YYDKDF (reference sequence). This CDR3 comprises 14 residues.

This rearrangement joins TRBV19 to TRBJ2-3, with 8 bases identical to TRBD2. CDR1 and CDR2 from the germline V gene are LNHDA and SQIVND (reference sequence). V shed 5 bases and J 5 bases; nucleotides not matched to a gene: 6. The CDR3 loop spans 14 amino acids. CDR3 loop: CASSAREGGDTQYF. The CDR3 bases are TGTGCCAGTAGTGCTCGGGAGGGTGGAGATACGCAGTATTTT.

The chain joins TRBV15 to TRBJ1-2, with 11 bases that match TRBD1. Germline loops: CDR1 LNHNV, CDR2 YYDKDF (reference sequence). With 0 bases clipped from V and 8 bases from J, the junction kept 17 bases outside the gene matches. The CDR3 has 19 residues. CDR3: CATSRDPYVWDRGFGGYTF. CDR3 bases: TGTGCCACCAGCAGAGATCCATACGTTTGGGACAGGGGGTTCGGCGGCTACACCTTC.

This clone has a handful of counts. This chain uses TRBV18 with TRBJ1-1, with D perhaps TRBD1 (6 bases). This CDR3 is 14 amino acids long. Trimming took off 5 bases at V and 3 bases at J, with 13 bases between the two ends. Germline V gene sequence: CDR1 KGHSH, CDR2 LQKENI. As DNA, the CDR3 is TGTGCCAGCTCAGGGCAGGGGATGGACACTGAAGCTTTCTTT. This gives the protein CASSGQGMDTEAFF.

The J gene is TRBJ2-3, the V gene TRBV7-2; 9 nucleotides match TRBD2. CDR1 and CDR2 from the germline V gene are SGHTA and FQGNSA. This CDR3 region has 18 residues. V dropped 4 bases and J dropped 2; count of bases not matched to a gene: 13. CDR3 amino acids: CASSSRAGGLGNTDTQYF. CDR3 bases: TGTGCCAGCAGCTCGCGGGCGGGGGGGCTCGGTAACACAGATACGCAGTATTTT.

This clone was counted a single time. The genes are TRBV6-1 and TRBJ2-3; 8 bases align to TRBD1. The trim removed 6 bases at V and 4 bases at J, leaving 9 bases unmatched. CDR3 length: 15 residues. Per the germline V gene, CDR1 is MNHNS and CDR2 is SASEGT. The CDR3 sequence is CASSLTGASADTQYF. As DNA, the CDR3 is TGTGCCAGCAGCCTGACAGGGGCCTCAGCAGATACGCAGTATTTT.